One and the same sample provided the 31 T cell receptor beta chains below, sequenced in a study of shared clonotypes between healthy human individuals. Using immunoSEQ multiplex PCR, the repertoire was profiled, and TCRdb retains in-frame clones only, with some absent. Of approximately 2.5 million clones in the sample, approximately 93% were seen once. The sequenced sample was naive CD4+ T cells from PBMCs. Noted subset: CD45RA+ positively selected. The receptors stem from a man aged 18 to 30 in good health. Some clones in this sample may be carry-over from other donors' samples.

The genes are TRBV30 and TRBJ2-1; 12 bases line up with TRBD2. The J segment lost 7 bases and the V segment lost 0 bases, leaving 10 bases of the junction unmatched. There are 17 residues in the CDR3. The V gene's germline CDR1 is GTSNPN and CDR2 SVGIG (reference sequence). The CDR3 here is CAWSVSMTSGSLNEQFF. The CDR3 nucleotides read TGTGCCTGGAGTGTTTCCATGACTAGCGGGAGTTTGAATGAGCAGTTCTTC.

Written as DNA, the CDR3 is TGTGCCAGCAGCACCCGCGGTGTGAGCGGGGGACCACGCCAAGAGACCCAGTACTTC. It yields the protein CASSTRGVSGGPRQETQYF. The chain links TRBV7-9 to TRBJ2-5; 8 positions match TRBD2. Trimming at V came to 5 bases and at J to 1 base, leaving 18 bases not matched to a gene. The CDR3 totals 19 residues. Germline CDR1 is SEHNR and CDR2 is FQNEAQ (reference sequence).

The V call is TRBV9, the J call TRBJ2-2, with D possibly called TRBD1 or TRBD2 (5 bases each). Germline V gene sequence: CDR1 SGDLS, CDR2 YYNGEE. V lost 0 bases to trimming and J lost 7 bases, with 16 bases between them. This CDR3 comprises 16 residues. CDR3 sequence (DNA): TGTGCCAGCAGCGTAGCTACGAGGGGACCGAACGGGGAGCTGTTTTTT. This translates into CASSVATRGPNGELFF.

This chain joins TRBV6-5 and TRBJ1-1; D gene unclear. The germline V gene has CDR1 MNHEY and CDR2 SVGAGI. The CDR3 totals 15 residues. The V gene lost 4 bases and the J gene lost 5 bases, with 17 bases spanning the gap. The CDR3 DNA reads TGTGCCAGCAGTTCCGAGGCCCGGTTGTGGACTGAAGCTTTCTTT. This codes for CASSSEARLWTEAFF.

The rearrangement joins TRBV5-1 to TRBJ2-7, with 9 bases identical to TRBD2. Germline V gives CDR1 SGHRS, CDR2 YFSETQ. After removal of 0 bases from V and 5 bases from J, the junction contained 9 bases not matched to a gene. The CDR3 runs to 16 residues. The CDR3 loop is CASSLGSLAGSHEQYF. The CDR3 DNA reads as TGCGCCAGCAGCTTGGGTAGCCTAGCGGGATCTCACGAGCAGTACTTC. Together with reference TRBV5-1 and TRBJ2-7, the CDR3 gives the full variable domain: KAGVTQTPRYLIKTRGQQVTLSCSPISGHRSVSWYQQTPGQGLQFLFEYFSETQRNKGNFPGRFSGRQFSNSRSEMNVSTLELGDSALYLCASSLGSLAGSHEQYFGPGTRLTVT.

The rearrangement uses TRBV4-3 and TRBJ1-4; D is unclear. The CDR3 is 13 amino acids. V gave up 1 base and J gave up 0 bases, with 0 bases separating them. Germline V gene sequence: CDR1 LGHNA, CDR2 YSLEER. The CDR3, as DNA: TGCGCCAGCAGCCAAGCAACTAATGAAAAACTGTTTTTT. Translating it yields CASSQATNEKLFF.

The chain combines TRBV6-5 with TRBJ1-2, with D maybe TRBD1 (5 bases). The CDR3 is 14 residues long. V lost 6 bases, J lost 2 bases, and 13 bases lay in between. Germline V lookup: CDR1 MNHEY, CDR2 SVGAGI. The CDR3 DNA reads TGTGCCAGCAGCCTCAGGGTTGGCAACTATGGCTACACCTTC. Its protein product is CASSLRVGNYGYTF.

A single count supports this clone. The CDR3 sequence: CAWDRGLGYRNTEAFF. DNA of the CDR3: TGTGCCTGGGACAGGGGGCTAGGCTATCGGAACACTGAAGCTTTCTTT. This chain links TRBV30 with TRBJ1-1, with 10 bases fitting TRBD1. The V gene's germline CDR1 is GTSNPN and CDR2 SVGIG (reference sequence). The CDR3 consists of 16 residues. V trimming: 5 bases; J trimming: 1 base; junction bases outside the gene matches: 10.

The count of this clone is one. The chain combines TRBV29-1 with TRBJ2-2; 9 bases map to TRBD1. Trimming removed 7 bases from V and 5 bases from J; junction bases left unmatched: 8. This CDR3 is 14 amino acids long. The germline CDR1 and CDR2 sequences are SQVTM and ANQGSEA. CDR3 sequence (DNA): TGCAGCGGGGCACGTGACAGGGGGACCGGGGAGCTGTTTTTT. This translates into CSGARDRGTGELFF.

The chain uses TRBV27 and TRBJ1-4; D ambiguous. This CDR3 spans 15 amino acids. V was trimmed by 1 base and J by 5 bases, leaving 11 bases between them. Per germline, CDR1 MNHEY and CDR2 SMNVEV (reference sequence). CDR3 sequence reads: CASSLYRGLNEKLFF. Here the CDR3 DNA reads TGTGCCAGCAGTTTATACCGAGGGTTGAATGAAAAACTGTTTTTT. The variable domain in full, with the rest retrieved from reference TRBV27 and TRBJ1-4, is EAQVTQNPRYLITVTGKKLTVTCSQNMNHEYMSWYRQDPGLGLRQIYYSMNVEVTDKGDVPEGYKVSRKEKRNFPLILESPSPNQTSLYFCASSLYRGLNEKLFFGSGTQLSVL.

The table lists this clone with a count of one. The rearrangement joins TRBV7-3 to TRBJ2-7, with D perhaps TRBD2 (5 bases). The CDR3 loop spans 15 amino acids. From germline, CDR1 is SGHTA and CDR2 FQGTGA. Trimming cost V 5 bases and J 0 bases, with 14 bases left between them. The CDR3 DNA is TGTGCCAGCAGCACGAAAACTGGGAGCTCCTACGAGCAGTACTTC. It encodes CASSTKTGSSYEQYF.

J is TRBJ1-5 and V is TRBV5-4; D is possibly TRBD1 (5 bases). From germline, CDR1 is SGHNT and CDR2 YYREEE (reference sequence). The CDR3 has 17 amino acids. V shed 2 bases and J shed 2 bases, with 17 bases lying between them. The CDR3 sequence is CASSLTGSGNGNQPQHF. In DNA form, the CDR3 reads TGTGCCAGCAGCTTAACAGGTTCGGGGAATGGCAATCAGCCCCAGCATTTT.

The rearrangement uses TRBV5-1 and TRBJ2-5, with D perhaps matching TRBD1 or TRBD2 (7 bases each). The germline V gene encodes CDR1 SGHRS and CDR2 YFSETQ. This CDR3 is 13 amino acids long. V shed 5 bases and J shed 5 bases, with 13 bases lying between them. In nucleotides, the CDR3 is TGCGCCAGCAGAGGACTAGGGGGCGAGACCCAGTACTTC. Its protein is CASRGLGGETQYF.

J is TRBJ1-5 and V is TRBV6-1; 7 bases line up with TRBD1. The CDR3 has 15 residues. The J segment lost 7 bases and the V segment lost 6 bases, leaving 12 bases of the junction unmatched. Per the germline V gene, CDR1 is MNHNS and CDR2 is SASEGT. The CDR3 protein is CASRIGAGGGQPQHF. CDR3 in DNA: TGTGCCAGCAGGATTGGGGCAGGGGGAGGGCAGCCCCAGCATTTT.

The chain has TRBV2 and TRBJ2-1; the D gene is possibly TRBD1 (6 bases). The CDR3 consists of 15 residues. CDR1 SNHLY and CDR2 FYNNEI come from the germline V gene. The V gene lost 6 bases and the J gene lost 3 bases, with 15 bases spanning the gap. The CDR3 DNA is TGTGCCAGCAGCGGACGACAGGAATTCTACAATGAGCAGTTCTTC. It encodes CASSGRQEFYNEQFF.

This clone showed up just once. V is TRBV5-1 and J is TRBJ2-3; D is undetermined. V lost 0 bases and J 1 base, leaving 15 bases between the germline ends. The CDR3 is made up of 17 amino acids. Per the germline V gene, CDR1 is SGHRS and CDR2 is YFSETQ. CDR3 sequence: CASSLGVVDPRTDTQYF. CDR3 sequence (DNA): TGCGCCAGCAGCTTGGGCGTGGTGGACCCCCGCACAGATACGCAGTATTTT.

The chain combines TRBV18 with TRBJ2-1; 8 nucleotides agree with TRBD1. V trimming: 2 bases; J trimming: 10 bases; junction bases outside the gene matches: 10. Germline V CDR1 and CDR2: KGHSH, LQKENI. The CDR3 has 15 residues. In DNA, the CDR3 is TGTGCCAGCTCACCATGGACAGGGAGGATCGGGGAGCAGTTCTTC. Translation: CASSPWTGRIGEQFF.

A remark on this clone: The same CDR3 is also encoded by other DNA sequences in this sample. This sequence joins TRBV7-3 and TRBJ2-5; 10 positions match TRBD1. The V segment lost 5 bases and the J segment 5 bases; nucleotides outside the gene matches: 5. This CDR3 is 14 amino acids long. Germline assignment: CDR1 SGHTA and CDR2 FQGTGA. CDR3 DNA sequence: TGTGCCAGCAGCCCCGGACAGGGGGGGGAGACCCAGTACTTC. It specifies CASSPGQGGETQYF.

The CDR3: CSVPHSGISYNEQFF. The CDR3, as DNA: TGCAGCGTTCCTCATAGCGGGATCTCCTACAATGAGCAGTTCTTC. The J gene is TRBJ2-1, the V gene TRBV29-1; 8 nucleotides agree with TRBD2. V trimming: 5 bases; J trimming: 0 bases; junction bases outside the gene matches: 6. The CDR3 is 15 amino acids. Germline V lookup: CDR1 SQVTM, CDR2 ANQGSEA.

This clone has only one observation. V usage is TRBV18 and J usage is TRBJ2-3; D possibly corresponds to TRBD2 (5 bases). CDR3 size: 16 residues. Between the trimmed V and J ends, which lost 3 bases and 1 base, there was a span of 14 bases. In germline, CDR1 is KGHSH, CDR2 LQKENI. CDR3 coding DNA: TGTGCCAGCTCACCTCCAGCGGTTCTGCGCACAGATACGCAGTATTTT. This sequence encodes CASSPPAVLRTDTQYF.

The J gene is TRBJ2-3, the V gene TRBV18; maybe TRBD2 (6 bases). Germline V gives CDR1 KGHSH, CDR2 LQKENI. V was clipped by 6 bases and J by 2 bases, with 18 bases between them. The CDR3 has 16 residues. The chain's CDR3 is CASSVLGSGNTDTQYF. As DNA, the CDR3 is TGTGCCAGCTCCGTTTTGGGTAGCGGAAACACAGATACGCAGTATTTT.

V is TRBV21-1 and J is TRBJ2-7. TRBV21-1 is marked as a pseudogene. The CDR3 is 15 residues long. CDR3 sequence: CASSQLLGAMREQYF. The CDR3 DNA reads TGTGCCAGCTCACAATTACTAGGGGCAATGCGGGAGCAGTACTTC.

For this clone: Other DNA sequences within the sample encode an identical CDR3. CDR3 nucleotide sequence: TGCGCCAGCAGCTTTTCAGGGTTCTCCTACGAGCAGTACTTC. Encoded protein: CASSFSGFSYEQYF. The genes are TRBV5-1 and TRBJ2-7; TRBD1 might be the D (5 bases). Germline V gene sequence: CDR1 SGHRS, CDR2 YFSETQ. Trimming left V 2 bases short and J 0 bases short, with 9 bases between. The CDR3 loop spans 14 amino acids.

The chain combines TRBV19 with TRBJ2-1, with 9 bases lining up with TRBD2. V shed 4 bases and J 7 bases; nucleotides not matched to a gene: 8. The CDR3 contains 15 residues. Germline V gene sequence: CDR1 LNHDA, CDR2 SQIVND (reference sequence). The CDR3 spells CASSRGTSMKNEQFF. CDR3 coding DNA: TGTGCCAGTAGTAGGGGGACTAGCATGAAAAATGAGCAGTTCTTC.

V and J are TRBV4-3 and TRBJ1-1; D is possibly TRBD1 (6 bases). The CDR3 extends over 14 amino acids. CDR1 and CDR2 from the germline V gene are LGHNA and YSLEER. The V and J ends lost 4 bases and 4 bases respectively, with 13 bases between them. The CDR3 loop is CASSRTQGLTEAFF. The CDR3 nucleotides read TGCGCCAGCAGCCGCACACAGGGACTCACTGAAGCTTTCTTT.

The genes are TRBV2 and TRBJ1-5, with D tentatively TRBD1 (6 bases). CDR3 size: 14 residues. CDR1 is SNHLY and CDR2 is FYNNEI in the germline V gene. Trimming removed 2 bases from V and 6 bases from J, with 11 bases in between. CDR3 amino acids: CASSESQGRQPQHF. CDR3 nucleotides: TGTGCCAGCAGTGAATCGCAGGGGCGTCAGCCCCAGCATTTT.

CDR3 in amino acids: CASAGLAPSLRDEQFF. CDR3 in DNA: TGTGCCAGCGCCGGACTAGCTCCGTCTCTTAGGGATGAGCAGTTCTTC. This chain uses TRBV27 with TRBJ2-1; 8 bases are a match to TRBD2. CDR1 and CDR2 from the germline V gene are MNHEY and SMNVEV (reference sequence). J gave up 8 bases and V 8 bases, and 17 bases lay outside the gene matches. CDR3 length: 16 amino acids.

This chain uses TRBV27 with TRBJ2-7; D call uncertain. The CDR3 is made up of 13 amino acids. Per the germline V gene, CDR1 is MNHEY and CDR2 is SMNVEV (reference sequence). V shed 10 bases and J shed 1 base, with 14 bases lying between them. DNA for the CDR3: TGTGCCACCGACTGGCCACCTTCCTACGAGCAGTACTTC. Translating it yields CATDWPPSYEQYF.

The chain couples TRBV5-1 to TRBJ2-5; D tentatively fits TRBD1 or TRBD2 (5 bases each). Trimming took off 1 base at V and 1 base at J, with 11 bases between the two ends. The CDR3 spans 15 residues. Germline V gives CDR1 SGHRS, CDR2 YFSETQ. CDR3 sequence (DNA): TGCGCCAGCAGCTTGTATGGGGGATTCCAAGAGACCCAGTACTTC. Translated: CASSLYGGFQETQYF.

CDR3 DNA sequence: TGTGCCAGCAGCTCGTCGTGGCCGCGGGCCTACAATGAGCAGTTCTTC. Protein product: CASSSSWPRAYNEQFF. The V and J genes are TRBV5-8 and TRBJ2-1; tentative D call: TRBD2 (5 bases). Germline values: CDR1 SGHTS, CDR2 YDEGEE. The V end lost 3 bases, the J end lost 2 bases, and 15 bases lay between the germline ends. The CDR3 runs to 16 residues.

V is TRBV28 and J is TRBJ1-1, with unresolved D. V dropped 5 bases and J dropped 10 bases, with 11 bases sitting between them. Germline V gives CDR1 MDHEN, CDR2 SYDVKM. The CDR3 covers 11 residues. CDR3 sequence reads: CASSANGGAFF. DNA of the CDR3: TGTGCCAGCAGTGCTAATGGAGGAGCTTTCTTT. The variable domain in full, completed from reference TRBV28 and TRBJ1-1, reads DVKVTQSSRYLVKRTGEKVFLECVQDMDHENMFWYRQDPGLGLRLIYFSYDVKMKEKGDIPEGYSVSREKKERFSLILESASTNQTSMYLCASSANGGAFFGQGTRLTVV.